This passage covers 26 T cell receptor beta chains from one sample sequenced in a study of blood T cell repertoires in COVID-19 (dated by TCRdb to the early 2020s). The library was made by the immunoSEQ multiplex PCR assay. Entries here come from immuneACCESS through TCRdb and include only in-frame sequences with V and J called. Some clones fail to appear in such tables; in the studies checked, an unresolved V gene covers under half of the shortfall, and the cause of the remainder is unknown. Recorded for this sample are approximately 110,000 clones; approximately 83% of them occurred a single time. Under 0.85% of the sample comes from the top ten. The source material was peripheral blood. The receptors come from a woman aged 65 to 85 with acute or convalescent COVID-19.

This chain uses TRBV7-8 with TRBJ2-7; D ambiguous. Germline CDR1 SGHVS, CDR2 FQNEAQ. This CDR3 spans 14 amino acids. The germline V and J ends were trimmed by 7 bases and 0 bases, with 13 bases remaining between them. The CDR3 loop reads CASNRESGSYEQYF. The CDR3 DNA follows: TGTGCCAGCAATCGAGAGTCGGGCTCCTACGAGCAGTACTTC.

V usage is TRBV6-6 and J usage is TRBJ2-3; the match to TRBD2 covers 7 bases. The CDR3 spans 14 residues. Trimming removed 6 bases from V and 6 bases from J; junction bases left unmatched: 9. Germline V gene sequence: CDR1 MNHNY, CDR2 SVGAGI (reference sequence). The DNA of the CDR3 is TGTGCCAGCAGCAAGGGGCTAGCGGAGGATACGCAGTATTTT. This sequence encodes CASSKGLAEDTQYF.

The genes are TRBV18 and TRBJ1-4; 7 positions agree with TRBD1. Germline V CDR1 and CDR2: KGHSH, LQKENI. The V gene end was trimmed by 3 bases and the J gene end by 8 bases; junction bases not matched to a gene: 6. The CDR3 runs 14 residues. CDR3 loop: CASSPTGQKEKLFF. The CDR3 DNA is TGTGCCAGCTCACCCACGGGACAGAAGGAAAAACTGTTTTTT.

This clone came up a few times. For the CDR3, the DNA is TGTGCCAGCAGCTTAGGAGACAGTGAAAAACTGTTTTTT. It codes for CASSLGDSEKLFF. The chain links TRBV7-9 to TRBJ1-4, with a tentative D call TRBD1 (5 bases). Between the trimmed V and J ends, which lost 1 base and 7 bases, there was a span of 7 bases. CDR3 length equals 13 residues. The germline V gene has CDR1 SEHNR and CDR2 FQNEAQ (reference sequence).

The rearrangement links TRBV5-1 to TRBJ1-4; D is perhaps TRBD1 (5 bases). The length of the CDR3 is 14 residues. Germline CDR1 reads SGHRS; CDR2 reads YFSETQ. The V and J ends lost 4 bases and 7 bases respectively, with 14 bases between them. The chain's CDR3 is CASSPDIFSEKLFF. In DNA form, the CDR3 reads TGCGCCAGCAGCCCGGACATATTCTCTGAAAAACTGTTTTTT.

This chain links TRBV5-1 with TRBJ2-4; 13 positions agree with TRBD2. V trimming: 0 bases; J trimming: 4 bases; junction bases outside the gene matches: 4. CDR3 size: 17 residues. Germline V gives CDR1 SGHRS, CDR2 YFSETQ. CDR3 region: CASSLELAGGIKNIQYF. The CDR3 DNA sequence: TGCGCCAGCAGCTTGGAACTAGCGGGAGGGATTAAAAACATTCAGTACTTC.

V usage is TRBV19 and J usage is TRBJ1-5, with D unclear. The CDR3 loop spans 17 amino acids. Germline CDR1 is LNHDA and CDR2 is SQIVND (reference sequence). The V gene lost 9 bases and the J gene lost 2 bases, with 23 bases spanning the gap. The CDR3 is CASVASNPRAGNQPQHF. The CDR3 region has the DNA TGTGCCAGCGTAGCCTCCAACCCCAGAGCCGGCAATCAGCCCCAGCATTTT.

The chain joins TRBV18 to TRBJ2-7, with D perhaps TRBD2 (5 bases). V was shortened by 0 bases and J by 4 bases, with 10 bases between the two germline ends. The CDR3 totals 14 residues. From germline, CDR1 is KGHSH and CDR2 LQKENI. CDR3 DNA: TGTGCCAGCTCACCACCGAACGGGGAATACGAGCAGTACTTC. This sequence encodes CASSPPNGEYEQYF.

This clone was observed a handful of times. The chain employs TRBV10-3 and TRBJ2-2; weak D call: TRBD1 (7 bases). This CDR3 has 18 residues. In germline, CDR1 is ENHRY, CDR2 SYGVKD. Trimming shortened V by 2 bases and J by 1 base, and 17 bases separated the two germline ends. CDR3 nucleotide sequence: TGTGCCATCAGTGAGAAGGAGGGGGCGCAGTGGAACACCGGGGAGCTGTTTTTT. This encodes CAISEKEGAQWNTGELFF.

V and J are TRBV7-9 and TRBJ1-6; possibly TRBD1 for D (5 bases). The CDR3 runs 16 residues. From germline, CDR1 is SEHNR and CDR2 FQNEAQ (reference sequence). V lost 0 bases, J lost 5 bases, and 11 bases lay in between. The CDR3 loop reads CASSLAGGTDNSPLHF. In DNA form, the CDR3 reads TGTGCCAGCAGCTTAGCGGGGGGGACGGATAATTCACCCCTCCACTTT.

V usage is TRBV5-6 and J usage is TRBJ2-2, with no clear D. The CDR3 length is 16 residues. Germline loops: CDR1 SGHDT, CDR2 YYEEEE. The germline V and J ends were trimmed by 2 bases and 3 bases, with 14 bases remaining between them. The CDR3 DNA follows: TGTGCCAGCAGCTTAACAGCCCGGCGAGACACCGGGGAGCTGTTTTTT. It specifies CASSLTARRDTGELFF.

The rearrangement uses TRBV28 and TRBJ1-5; no definite D call. The CDR3 sequence is 13 residues long. Germline CDR1 is MDHEN and CDR2 is SYDVKM. V shed 3 bases and J shed 5 bases, with 8 bases lying between them. For the CDR3, the DNA is TGTGCCAGCAGTTTCACTAACCATCAGCCCCAGCATTTT. Residues: CASSFTNHQPQHF.

This chain connects TRBV7-3 to TRBJ2-3, with a tentative D call TRBD1 (5 bases). The CDR3 totals 15 residues. Germline CDR1 is SGHTA and CDR2 is FQGTGA. V lost 2 bases to trimming and J lost 1 base, with 10 bases between them. The CDR3 loop reads CASSLGARGTDTQYF. As DNA, the CDR3 is TGTGCCAGCAGCTTAGGGGCTAGAGGCACAGATACGCAGTATTTT.

This chain uses TRBV5-1 with TRBJ2-1; perhaps TRBD1 as D (6 bases). CDR1 and CDR2 from the germline V gene are SGHRS and YFSETQ. V gave up 4 bases and J gave up 3 bases, with 17 bases separating them. This CDR3 is 16 amino acids long. The CDR3 DNA reads as TGCGCCAGCAGCCCACAGGGTGGAGAGGTCTACAATGAGCAGTTCTTC. Translated, it gives CASSPQGGEVYNEQFF.

The table lists this clone with a few counts. The chain carries TRBV5-6 and TRBJ1-1; 7 bases agree with TRBD1. The CDR3 is 15 residues long. CDR1 SGHDT and CDR2 YYEEEE come from the germline V gene. Trimming removed 0 bases from V and 6 bases from J; junction bases left unmatched: 8. The CDR3 protein is CASSLAGTERSEAFF. The CDR3 bases are TGTGCCAGCAGCTTGGCCGGGACAGAAAGATCTGAAGCTTTCTTT.

The chain joins TRBV6-5 to TRBJ1-6, with 7 bases fitting TRBD1. The CDR3 sequence is 14 residues long. The trim removed 6 bases at V and 8 bases at J, leaving 7 bases unmatched. Germline-derived CDR1 and CDR2 are MNHEY and SVGAGI. CDR3 protein: CASRIRQGYSPLHF. CDR3 DNA sequence: TGTGCCAGCAGGATTAGACAGGGCTATTCACCCCTCCACTTT.

This clone was detected once. This chain connects TRBV18 to TRBJ1-3, with a tentative D call TRBD1 (6 bases). Trimming left V 0 bases short and J 0 bases short, with 9 bases between. The CDR3 covers 16 residues. Looked up from germline, CDR1 is KGHSH and CDR2 is LQKENI. The CDR3 DNA reads TGTGCCAGCTCACCACCCCGGACAGCCTCTGGAAACACCATATATTTT. This translates into CASSPPRTASGNTIYF.

J is TRBJ1-1 and V is TRBV29-1; weak D call: TRBD1 (6 bases). This CDR3 is 10 amino acids long. Germline V CDR1 and CDR2: SQVTM, ANQGSEA. Trimming removed 4 bases at V and 7 bases at J, with 7 bases between. The CDR3 sequence: CSVGTVEAFF. As DNA, the CDR3 is TGCAGCGTTGGGACAGTTGAAGCTTTCTTT. The full variable domain, in which reference TRBV29-1 and TRBJ1-1 provide the parts outside the CDR3, is SAVISQKPSRDICQRGTSLTIQCQVDSQVTMMFWYRQQPGQSLTLIATANQGSEATYESGFVIDKFPISRPNLTFSTLTVSNMSPEDSSIYLCSVGTVEAFFGQGTRLTVV.

This chain joins TRBV10-3 and TRBJ2-7; D possibly corresponds to TRBD2 (5 bases). Trimming removed 6 bases from V and 4 bases from J, with 16 bases in between. This CDR3 is 14 amino acids long. The germline CDR1 and CDR2 sequences are ENHRY and SYGVKD. CDR3 bases: TGTGCCATCAGCTCCCGGGAACCAATTTACGAGCAGTACTTC. The encoded protein is CAISSREPIYEQYF.

This chain connects TRBV30 to TRBJ1-5, with no clear D. Looked up from germline, CDR1 is GTSNPN and CDR2 is SVGIG (reference sequence). The CDR3 is 12 amino acids. V lost 0 bases, J lost 3 bases, and 3 bases lay in between. DNA for the CDR3: TGTGCCTGGAGTGTACTCAATCAGCCCCAGCATTTT. This codes for CAWSVLNQPQHF. Drawing the rest from reference TRBV30 and TRBJ1-5, the complete variable domain is SQTIHQWPATLVQPVGSPLSLECTVEGTSNPNLYWYRQAAGRGLQLLFYSVGIGQISSEVPQNLSASRPQDRQFILSSKKLLLSDSGFYLCAWSVLNQPQHFGDGTRLSIL.

This clone has a single count. The chain is built from TRBV30 and TRBJ2-3, with D possibly being TRBD2 (5 bases). This CDR3 contains 14 residues. V lost 2 bases, J lost 0 bases, and 9 bases lay in between. CDR1 is GTSNPN and CDR2 is SVGIG in the germline V gene (reference sequence). This CDR3 reads CAWSRAESTDTQYF. The CDR3 bases are TGTGCCTGGAGTAGAGCGGAAAGCACAGATACGCAGTATTTT.

The chain links TRBV20-1 to TRBJ2-7, with 10 bases lining up with TRBD2. The trim removed 6 bases at V and 4 bases at J, leaving 12 bases unmatched. There are 15 residues in the CDR3. CDR1 and CDR2 from the germline V gene are DFQATT and SNEGSKA (reference sequence). CDR3: CSASLPSGRSYEQYF. The CDR3 DNA reads TGCAGTGCCAGTCTGCCTAGCGGGAGAAGTTACGAGCAGTACTTC.

The chain is built from TRBV3-1 (or the pseudogene TRBV3-2) and TRBJ1-3, with D possibly matching TRBD1 (6 bases). V lost 1 base and J 2 bases, leaving 6 bases between the germline ends. Germline assignment: CDR1 LGHDT and CDR2 YNNKEL (reference sequence). The length of the CDR3 is 14 residues. Here the CDR3 reads CASSQGTAGNTIYF. The CDR3 nucleotides are TGTGCCAGCAGCCAAGGGACAGCTGGAAACACCATATATTTT.

J is TRBJ2-1 and V is TRBV28; D possibly corresponds to TRBD2 (5 bases). Germline CDR1 and CDR2: MDHEN and SYDVKM. The CDR3 is made up of 15 amino acids. Trimming took off 2 bases at V and 3 bases at J, with 11 bases between the two ends. The CDR3 loop reads CASSLEEAGYNEQFF. The CDR3 DNA follows: TGTGCCAGCAGTTTAGAGGAGGCGGGCTACAATGAGCAGTTCTTC.

The gene calls are TRBV10-2 and TRBJ2-1; the D is unclear. The length of the CDR3 is 13 residues. Germline assignment: CDR1 WSHSY and CDR2 SAAADI. V gave up 7 bases and J gave up 8 bases, with 15 bases separating them. The CDR3 coding sequence is TGCGCCAGCACCATAACAGTAATCGATGAGCAGTTCTTC. Translation gives CASTITVIDEQFF.

The V call is TRBV10-3, the J call TRBJ2-5; 7 bases map to TRBD1. CDR1 is ENHRY, CDR2 SYGVKD, per germline. This CDR3 region has 14 residues. The V segment lost 4 bases and the J segment 4 bases; nucleotides outside the gene matches: 6. Here the CDR3 reads CAISVTGEGETQYF. CDR3 bases: TGTGCCATCAGTGTTACAGGGGAAGGAGAGACCCAGTACTTC.